Described below is a single T cell receptor (beta chain) sequence and its context. These data belong to a study of STAT5B mutations in CD4+ large granular lymphocyte leukemia. The CDR3 runs 14 residues. Libraries were prepared by immunoSEQ multiplex PCR; TCRdb keeps only in-frame clonotypes and omits some of them. The table lists about 30,000 clones, 65% to 80% of them singletons, with 2.1% in the top ten. The gene calls are TRBV7-5 and TRBJ1-5. TRBV7-5 represents a pseudogene. The sequenced sample was CD4+ T cells from blood buffy coats. The clonotype was recovered from a human donor in good health. CDR3 sequence reads: CVRSLESGNQPQHF. The CDR3, as DNA: TGTGTCAGAAGCTTAGAGAGCGGAAATCAGCCCCAGCATTTT.